What follows are 7 T cell receptor beta chains derived from one specimen sequenced in a study of shared clonotypes between healthy human individuals. Sequencing used immunoSEQ multiplex PCR; TCRdb keeps in-frame clones, though not all of them. The data contain about 2.4 million clones, 80% to 95% of them singletons. The sequencing input was naive CD4+ T cells from PBMCs. The subset here: CD45RA+ positively selected. These receptors all come from a young man in good health. Some clones in this sample may be carry-over from other donors' samples.

This chain uses TRBV19 with TRBJ1-2; 9 bases match TRBD1. With V trimmed by 5 bases and J by 1 base, 11 bases remained unmatched. The V gene's germline CDR1 is LNHDA and CDR2 SQIVND (reference sequence). This CDR3 region has 17 residues. This chain's CDR3 is CASSAYSPGQGNYGYTF. CDR3 sequence (DNA): TGTGCCAGTAGTGCCTACTCCCCGGGACAGGGTAACTATGGCTACACCTTC.

This clone has only one observation. The CDR3 region has the DNA TGCGCCAGCAGCGCGACGACAGGGTCCTATGGCTACACCTTC. Encoded protein: CASSATTGSYGYTF. The chain couples TRBV5-1 to TRBJ1-2, with 7 bases identical to TRBD1. The CDR3 is made up of 14 amino acids. With V trimmed by 4 bases and J by 4 bases, 7 bases remained unmatched. From germline, CDR1 is SGHRS and CDR2 YFSETQ.

The V gene is TRBV15, the J gene TRBJ1-2; D unresolved. This CDR3 is 15 amino acids long. The germline CDR1 and CDR2 sequences are LNHNV and YYDKDF (reference sequence). Trimming stripped 0 bases from V and 4 bases from J, with 12 bases between. The CDR3 sequence: CATSRDRNSPYGYTF. Written as DNA, the CDR3 is TGTGCCACCAGCAGAGATCGAAACAGTCCCTATGGCTACACCTTC.

The V gene is TRBV19, the J gene TRBJ2-7, with TRBD2 identical over 7 bases. V trimming: 5 bases; J trimming: 6 bases; junction bases outside the gene matches: 16. This CDR3 contains 16 residues. Germline values: CDR1 LNHDA, CDR2 SQIVND (reference sequence). The CDR3 sequence: CASSPRTGPWGGEQYF. The CDR3 bases are TGTGCCAGTAGTCCCCGGACCGGACCCTGGGGGGGCGAGCAGTACTTC.

The chain couples TRBV2 to TRBJ1-2, with 7 bases fitting TRBD1. The CDR3 totals 14 residues. Germline-derived CDR1 and CDR2 are SNHLY and FYNNEI. J gave up 8 bases and V 5 bases, and 11 bases lay outside the gene matches. CDR3 sequence: CASSQGQAGGGYTF. CDR3 in DNA: TGTGCCAGCAGTCAAGGACAGGCCGGGGGCGGCTACACCTTC.

The chain employs TRBV4-1 and TRBJ2-3, with unresolved D. CDR1 is MGHRA, CDR2 YSYEKL, per germline. The CDR3 has 17 amino acids. V lost 5 bases, J lost 0 bases, and 18 bases lay in between. CDR3 protein: CASSKAPPLSSTDTQYF. The CDR3 nucleotides are TGCGCCAGCAGCAAAGCTCCCCCCTTATCTAGCACAGATACGCAGTATTTT.

The chain combines TRBV15 with TRBJ1-2; D unresolved. The V end was cut by 1 base, the J end by 6 bases, with 9 bases between. Per germline, CDR1 LNHNV and CDR2 YYDKDF (reference sequence). There are 13 residues in the CDR3. The CDR3 sequence is CATSRVSGDGYTF. DNA of the CDR3: TGTGCCACCAGCAGAGTAAGTGGGGATGGCTACACCTTC.